This TCR beta chain was found in a study of patients and donors after allogeneic stem cell transplantation. TCRdb ran MiXCR on the RT-PCR reads and lists one entry per CDR3 protein. The sample carries about 90,000 distinct CDR3 sequences, about 48% recorded once. The CDR3 runs 16 residues. V was cut by 3 bases and J by 2 bases, with 11 bases left in between. Germline CDR1 MNHEY, CDR2 SMNVEV (reference sequence). Sequencing input: blood, either unsorted or a sorted T cell fraction (not recorded which). This TCR was recovered from a human donor who was either an allogeneic HSCT recipient or a stem cell or donor lymphocyte infusion donor (not recorded which). It is not recorded whose cells these are; they may come from a transplant donor. This chain connects TRBV27 to TRBJ1-6, with a possible D match to TRBD1 (6 bases). CDR3 sequence (DNA): TGTGCCAGCAGTTTGCCAGGGGTCCCCTATAATTCACCCCTCCACTTT. Amino acid sequence: CASSLPGVPYNSPLHF.